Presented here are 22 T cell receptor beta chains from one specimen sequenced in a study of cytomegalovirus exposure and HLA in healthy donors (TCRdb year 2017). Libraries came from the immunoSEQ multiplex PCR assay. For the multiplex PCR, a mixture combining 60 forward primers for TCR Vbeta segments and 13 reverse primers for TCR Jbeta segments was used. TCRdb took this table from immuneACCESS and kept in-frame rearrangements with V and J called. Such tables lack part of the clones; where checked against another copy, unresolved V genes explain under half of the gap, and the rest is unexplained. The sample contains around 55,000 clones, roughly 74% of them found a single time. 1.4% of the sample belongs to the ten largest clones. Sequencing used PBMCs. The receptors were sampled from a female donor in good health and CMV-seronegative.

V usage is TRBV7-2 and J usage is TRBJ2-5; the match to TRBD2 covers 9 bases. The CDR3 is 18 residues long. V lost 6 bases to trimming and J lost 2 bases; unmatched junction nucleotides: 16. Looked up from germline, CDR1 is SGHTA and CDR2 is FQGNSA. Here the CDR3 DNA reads TGTGCCAGCAGTCCCCCGCGGGGGGGCATAAGGGGGCAAGAGACCCAGTACTTC. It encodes CASSPPRGGIRGQETQYF.

The CDR3 sequence is CASSPKEMNTEAFF. The CDR3 bases are TGTGCCAGCTCACCAAAGGAGATGAACACTGAAGCTTTCTTT. This chain joins TRBV18 and TRBJ1-1; D is unclear. Germline CDR1 and CDR2: KGHSH and LQKENI. The ends were cut back, 2 bases at V and 0 bases at J, with 7 bases in the middle. The CDR3 sequence is 14 residues long.

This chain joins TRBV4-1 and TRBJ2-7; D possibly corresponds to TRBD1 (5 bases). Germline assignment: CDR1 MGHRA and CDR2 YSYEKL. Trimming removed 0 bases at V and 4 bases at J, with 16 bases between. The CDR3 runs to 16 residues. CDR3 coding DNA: TGCGCCAGCAGCCAAGAGTCCAGGGTTAAGGGTTACGAGCAGTACTTC. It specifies CASSQESRVKGYEQYF.

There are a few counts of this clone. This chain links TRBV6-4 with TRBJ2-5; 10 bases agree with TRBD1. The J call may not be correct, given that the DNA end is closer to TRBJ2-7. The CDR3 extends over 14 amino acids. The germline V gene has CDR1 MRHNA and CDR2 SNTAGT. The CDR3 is CASSDRQGADEQYF. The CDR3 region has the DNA TGTGCCAGCAGTGACCGACAGGGGGCCGACGAGCAGTACTTC.

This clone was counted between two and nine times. The CDR3 sequence: CASSLLVNTGELFF. CDR3 nucleotide sequence: TGTGCCAGTAGCCTATTAGTCAACACCGGGGAGCTGTTTTTT. The J gene is TRBJ2-2, the V gene TRBV19, with D unresolved. Germline V CDR1 and CDR2: LNHDA, SQIVND (reference sequence). This CDR3 comprises 14 residues. Trimming took off 6 bases at V and 2 bases at J, with 10 bases between the two ends. The variable domain in full, with the rest retrieved from reference TRBV19 and TRBJ2-2, is DGGITQSPKYLFRKEGQNVTLSCEQNLNHDAMYWYRQDPGQGLRLIYYSQIVNDFQKGDIAEGYSVSREKKESFPLTVTSAQKNPTAFYLCASSLLVNTGELFFGEGSRLTVL.

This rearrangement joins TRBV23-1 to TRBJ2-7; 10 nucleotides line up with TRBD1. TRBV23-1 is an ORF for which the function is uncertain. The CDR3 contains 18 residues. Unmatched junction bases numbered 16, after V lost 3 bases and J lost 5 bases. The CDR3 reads CASSHFDEPGTGVHEQYF. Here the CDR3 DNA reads TGCGCCAGCAGTCATTTCGACGAACCCGGGACAGGGGTCCACGAGCAGTACTTC.

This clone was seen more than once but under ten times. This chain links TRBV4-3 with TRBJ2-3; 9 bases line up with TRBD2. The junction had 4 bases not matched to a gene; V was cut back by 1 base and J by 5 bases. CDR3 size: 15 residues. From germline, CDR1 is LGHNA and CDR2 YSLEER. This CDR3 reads CASSQGAGGLDTQYF. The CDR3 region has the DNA TGCGCCAGCAGCCAAGGCGCGGGGGGGCTAGATACGCAGTATTTT.

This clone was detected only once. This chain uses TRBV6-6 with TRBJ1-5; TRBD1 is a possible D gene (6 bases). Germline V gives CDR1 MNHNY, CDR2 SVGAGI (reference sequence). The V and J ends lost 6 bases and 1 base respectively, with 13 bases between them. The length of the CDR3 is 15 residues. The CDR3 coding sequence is TGTGCCAGCAGACCCACAGGGTTGAGCAATCAGCCCCAGCATTTT. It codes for CASRPTGLSNQPQHF.

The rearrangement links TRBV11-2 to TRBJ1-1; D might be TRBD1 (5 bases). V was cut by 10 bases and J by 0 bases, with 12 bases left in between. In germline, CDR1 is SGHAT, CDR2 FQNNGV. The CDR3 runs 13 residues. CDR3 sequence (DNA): TGTGCCACGACCGGGGGGATGAACACTGAAGCTTTCTTT. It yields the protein CATTGGMNTEAFF. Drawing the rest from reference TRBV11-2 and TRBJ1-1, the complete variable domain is EAGVAQSPRYKIIEKRQSVAFWCNPISGHATLYWYQQILGQGPKLLIQFQNNGVVDDSQLPKDRFSAERLKGVDSTLKIQPAKLEDSAVYLCATTGGMNTEAFFGQGTRLTVV.

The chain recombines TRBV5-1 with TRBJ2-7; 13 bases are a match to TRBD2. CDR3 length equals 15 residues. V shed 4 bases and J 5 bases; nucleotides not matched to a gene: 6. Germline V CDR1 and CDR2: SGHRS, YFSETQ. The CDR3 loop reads CASSNGLAGDHEQYF. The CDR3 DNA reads TGCGCCAGCAGCAACGGACTAGCGGGGGACCACGAGCAGTACTTC. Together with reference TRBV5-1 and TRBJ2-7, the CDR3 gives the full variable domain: KAGVTQTPRYLIKTRGQQVTLSCSPISGHRSVSWYQQTPGQGLQFLFEYFSETQRNKGNFPGRFSGRQFSNSRSEMNVSTLELGDSALYLCASSNGLAGDHEQYFGPGTRLTVT.

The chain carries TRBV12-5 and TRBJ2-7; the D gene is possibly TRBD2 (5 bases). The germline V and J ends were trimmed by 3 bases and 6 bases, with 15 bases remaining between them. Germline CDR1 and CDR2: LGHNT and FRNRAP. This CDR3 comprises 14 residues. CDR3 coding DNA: TGTGCTAGTGGTTTAGGGTCCTCGGGGAGCGAGCAGTACTTC. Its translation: CASGLGSSGSEQYF.

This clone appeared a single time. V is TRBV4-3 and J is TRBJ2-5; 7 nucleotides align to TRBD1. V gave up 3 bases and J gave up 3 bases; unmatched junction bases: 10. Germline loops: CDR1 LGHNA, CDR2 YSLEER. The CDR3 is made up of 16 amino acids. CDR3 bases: TGCGCCAGCAGCCAGTCTGGTCCCGGGACAGAAGAGACCCAGTACTTC. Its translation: CASSQSGPGTEETQYF.

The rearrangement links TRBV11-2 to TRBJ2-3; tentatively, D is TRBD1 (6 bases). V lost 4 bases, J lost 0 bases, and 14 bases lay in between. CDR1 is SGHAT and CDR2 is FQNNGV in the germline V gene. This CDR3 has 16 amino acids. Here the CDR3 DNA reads TGTGCCAGCAGCTACAGTTTGGACAGCAGCACAGATACGCAGTATTTT. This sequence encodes CASSYSLDSSTDTQYF.

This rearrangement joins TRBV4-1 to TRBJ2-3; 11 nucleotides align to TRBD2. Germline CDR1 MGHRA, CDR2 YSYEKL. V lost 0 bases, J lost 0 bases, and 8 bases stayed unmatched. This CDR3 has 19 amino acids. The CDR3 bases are TGCGCCAGCAGCCAAGATCGTCGACTAGCGGGGTTAAGCACAGATACGCAGTATTTT. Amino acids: CASSQDRRLAGLSTDTQYF.

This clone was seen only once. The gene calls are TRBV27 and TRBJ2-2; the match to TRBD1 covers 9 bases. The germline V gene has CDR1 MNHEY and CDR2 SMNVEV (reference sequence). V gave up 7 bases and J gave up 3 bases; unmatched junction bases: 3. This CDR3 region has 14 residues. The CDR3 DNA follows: TGTGCCAGCACCGACAGGGGGTACACCGGGGAGCTGTTTTTT. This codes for CASTDRGYTGELFF.

DNA for the CDR3: TGCGCCAGCAGCAAGGACAGGGTCGAATATGAGCAGTTCTTC. Protein product: CASSKDRVEYEQFF. V usage is TRBV5-1 and J usage is TRBJ2-1, with TRBD1 matching over 8 bases. Trimming took 4 bases from V and 8 from J; bases not matched to a gene: 8. The CDR3 runs 14 residues. Looked up from germline, CDR1 is SGHRS and CDR2 is YFSETQ.

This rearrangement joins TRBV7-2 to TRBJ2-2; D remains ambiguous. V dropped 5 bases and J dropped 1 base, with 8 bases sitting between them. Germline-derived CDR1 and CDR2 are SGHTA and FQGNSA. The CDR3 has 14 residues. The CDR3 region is CASSPFKNTGELFF. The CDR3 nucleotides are TGTGCCAGCAGCCCATTCAAGAACACCGGGGAGCTGTTTTTT.

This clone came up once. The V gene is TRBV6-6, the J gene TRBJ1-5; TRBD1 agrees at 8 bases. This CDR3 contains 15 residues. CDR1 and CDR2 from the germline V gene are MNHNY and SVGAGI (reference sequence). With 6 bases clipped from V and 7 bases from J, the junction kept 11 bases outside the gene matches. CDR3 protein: CASRIQGAGGQPQHF. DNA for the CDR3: TGTGCCAGCAGAATCCAGGGGGCCGGTGGGCAGCCCCAGCATTTT.

The CDR3 region has the DNA TGTGCCAGCAGCCAAGCTTCTACAGGGGGCCATGAAGGGGCCAACGTCCTGACTTTC. Translating gives CASSQASTGGHEGANVLTF. This chain uses TRBV4-2 with TRBJ2-6; 9 bases agree with TRBD1. The CDR3 runs to 19 residues. The germline V gene encodes CDR1 LGHNA and CDR2 YNFKEQ. With V trimmed by 1 base and J by 4 bases, 11 bases remained unmatched.

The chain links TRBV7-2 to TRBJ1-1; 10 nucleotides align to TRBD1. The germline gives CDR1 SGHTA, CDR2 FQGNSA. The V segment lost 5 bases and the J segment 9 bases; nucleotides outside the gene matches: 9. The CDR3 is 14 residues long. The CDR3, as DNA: TGTGCCAGCAGCCCGGGGACAGGGGTGGTTAAAGCTTTCTTT. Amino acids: CASSPGTGVVKAFF. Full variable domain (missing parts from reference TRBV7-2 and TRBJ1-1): GAGVSQSPSNKVTEKGKDVELRCDPISGHTALYWYRQSLGQGLEFLIYFQGNSAPDKSGLPSDRFSAERTGGSVSTLTIQRTQQEDSAVYLCASSPGTGVVKAFFGQGTRLTVV.

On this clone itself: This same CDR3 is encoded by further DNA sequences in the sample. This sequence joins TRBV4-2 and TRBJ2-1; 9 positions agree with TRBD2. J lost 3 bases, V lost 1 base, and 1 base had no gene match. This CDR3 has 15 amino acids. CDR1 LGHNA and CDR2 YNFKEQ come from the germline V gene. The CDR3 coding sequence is TGTGCCAGCAGCCAAGGACTAGCGGACTACAATGAGCAGTTCTTC. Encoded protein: CASSQGLADYNEQFF.

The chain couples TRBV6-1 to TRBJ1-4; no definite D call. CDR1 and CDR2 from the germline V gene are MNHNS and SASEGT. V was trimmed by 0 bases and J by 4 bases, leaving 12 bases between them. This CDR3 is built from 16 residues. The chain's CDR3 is CASSEAMAGFNEKLFF. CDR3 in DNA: TGTGCCAGCAGTGAAGCAATGGCAGGTTTTAATGAAAAACTGTTTTTT.